The present entry profiles one TCR beta chain with its context. Generated by immunoSEQ multiplex PCR, the TCRdb table keeps only in-frame clones and is missing some. The sample has 92,000 or so clones, 90% seen once; the top ten hold 26%. This specimen belongs to a study of T cell responses to AZD1222 COVID-19 vaccine. This TCR was sampled from an adult in good health. The sample was peripheral blood, taken on day 0 of AZD1222 vaccination.

CDR3 in DNA: TGTGCCAGCAGTCAGGGATTAAGTGGAAACACCATATATTTT. Amino acids: CASSQGLSGNTIYF. J is TRBJ1-3 and V is TRBV2, with a weak D call TRBD1 (5 bases). Trimming pared 5 bases from V and 3 bases from J, leaving 11 bases between. The germline V gene has CDR1 SNHLY and CDR2 FYNNEI. The CDR3 has 14 residues.